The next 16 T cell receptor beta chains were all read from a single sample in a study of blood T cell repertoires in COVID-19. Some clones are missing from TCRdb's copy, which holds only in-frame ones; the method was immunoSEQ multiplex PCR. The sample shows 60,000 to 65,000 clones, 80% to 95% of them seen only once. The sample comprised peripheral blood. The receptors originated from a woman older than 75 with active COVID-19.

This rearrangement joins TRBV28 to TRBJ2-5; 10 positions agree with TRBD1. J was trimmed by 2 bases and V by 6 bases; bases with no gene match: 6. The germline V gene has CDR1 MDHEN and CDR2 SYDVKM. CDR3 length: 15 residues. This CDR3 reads CASRPGQGGQETQYF. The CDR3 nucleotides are TGTGCCAGCAGGCCCGGACAGGGGGGGCAAGAGACCCAGTACTTC. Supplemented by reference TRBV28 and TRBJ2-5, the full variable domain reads DVKVTQSSRYLVKRTGEKVFLECVQDMDHENMFWYRQDPGLGLRLIYFSYDVKMKEKGDIPEGYSVSREKKERFSLILESASTNQTSMYLCASRPGQGGQETQYFGPGTRLLVL.

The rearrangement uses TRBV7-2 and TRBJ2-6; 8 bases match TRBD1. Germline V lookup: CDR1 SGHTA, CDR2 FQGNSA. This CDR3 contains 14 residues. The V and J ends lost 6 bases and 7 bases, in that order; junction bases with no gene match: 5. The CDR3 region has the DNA TGTGCCAGCAGGATCGGACAGGGCGCCAACGTCCTGACTTTC. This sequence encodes CASRIGQGANVLTF.

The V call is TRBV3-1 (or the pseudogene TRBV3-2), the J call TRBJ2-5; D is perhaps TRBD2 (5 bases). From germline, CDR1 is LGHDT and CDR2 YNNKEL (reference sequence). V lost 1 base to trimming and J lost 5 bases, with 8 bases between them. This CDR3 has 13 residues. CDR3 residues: CASSQGQRETQYF. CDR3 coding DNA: TGTGCCAGCAGCCAAGGGCAGCGGGAGACCCAGTACTTC.

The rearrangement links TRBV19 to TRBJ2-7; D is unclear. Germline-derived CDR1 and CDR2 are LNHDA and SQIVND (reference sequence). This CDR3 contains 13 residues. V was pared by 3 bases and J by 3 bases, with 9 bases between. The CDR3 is CASSMLLLYEQYF. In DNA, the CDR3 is TGTGCCAGTAGTATGTTACTTCTCTACGAGCAGTACTTC.

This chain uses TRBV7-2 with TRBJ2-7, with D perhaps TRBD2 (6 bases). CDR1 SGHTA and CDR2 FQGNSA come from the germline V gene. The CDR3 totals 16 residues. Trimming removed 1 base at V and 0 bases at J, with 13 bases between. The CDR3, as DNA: TGTGCCAGCAGCTTAGATCTTGTCGGGAGCTCCTACGAGCAGTACTTC. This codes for CASSLDLVGSSYEQYF.

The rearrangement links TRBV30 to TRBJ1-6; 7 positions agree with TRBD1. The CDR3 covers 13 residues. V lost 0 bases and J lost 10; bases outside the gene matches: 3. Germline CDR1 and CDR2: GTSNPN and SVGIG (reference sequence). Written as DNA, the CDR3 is TGTGCCTGGAGTGTCACAGGGGACTCACCCCTCCACTTT. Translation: CAWSVTGDSPLHF.

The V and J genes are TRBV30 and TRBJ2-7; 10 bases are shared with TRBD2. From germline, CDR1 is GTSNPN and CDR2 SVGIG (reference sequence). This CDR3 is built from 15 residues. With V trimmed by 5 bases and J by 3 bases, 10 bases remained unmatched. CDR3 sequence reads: CAWGRGLAASYEQYF. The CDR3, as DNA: TGTGCCTGGGGAAGAGGACTAGCGGCGAGCTACGAGCAGTACTTC.

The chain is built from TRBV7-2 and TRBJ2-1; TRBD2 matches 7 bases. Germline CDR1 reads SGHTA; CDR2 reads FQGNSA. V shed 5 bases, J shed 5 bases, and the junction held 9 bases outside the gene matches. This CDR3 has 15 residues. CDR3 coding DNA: TGTGCCAGCAGCGGGAGGGACTCGTTCCACAATGAGCAGTTCTTC. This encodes CASSGRDSFHNEQFF.

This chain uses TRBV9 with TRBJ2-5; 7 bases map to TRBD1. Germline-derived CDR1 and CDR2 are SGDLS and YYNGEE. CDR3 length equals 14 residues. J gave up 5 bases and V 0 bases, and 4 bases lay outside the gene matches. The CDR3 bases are TGTGCCAGCAGCGTAGGTCTACAGGGGGAGACCCAGTACTTC. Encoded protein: CASSVGLQGETQYF.

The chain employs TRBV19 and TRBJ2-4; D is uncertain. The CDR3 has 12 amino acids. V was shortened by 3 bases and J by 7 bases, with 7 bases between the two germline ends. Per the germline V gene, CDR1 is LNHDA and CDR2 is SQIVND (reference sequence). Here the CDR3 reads CASSMYSNIQYF. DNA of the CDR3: TGTGCCAGTAGTATGTACAGTAACATTCAGTACTTC.

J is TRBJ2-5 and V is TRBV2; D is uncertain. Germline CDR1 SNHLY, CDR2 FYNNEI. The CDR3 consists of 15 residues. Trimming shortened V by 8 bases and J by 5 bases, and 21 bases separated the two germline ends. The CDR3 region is CASVNPTGFLETQYF. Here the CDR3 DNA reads TGTGCCAGCGTTAACCCTACGGGTTTTCTGGAGACCCAGTACTTC.

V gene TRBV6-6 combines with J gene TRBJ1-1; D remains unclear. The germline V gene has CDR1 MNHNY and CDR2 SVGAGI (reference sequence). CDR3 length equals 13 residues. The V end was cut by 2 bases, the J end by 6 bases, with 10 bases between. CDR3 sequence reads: CASSYPGGSEAFF. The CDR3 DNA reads TGTGCCAGCAGTTACCCAGGTGGATCTGAAGCTTTCTTT.

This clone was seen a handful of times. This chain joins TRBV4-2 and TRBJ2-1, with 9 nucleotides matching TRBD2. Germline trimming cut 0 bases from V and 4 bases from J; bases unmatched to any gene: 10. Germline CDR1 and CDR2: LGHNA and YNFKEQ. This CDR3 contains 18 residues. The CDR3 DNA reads TGTGCCAGCAGCCAAGAAGGGAGTAGCGGGGGATCTTACAATGAGCAGTTCTTC. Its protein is CASSQEGSSGGSYNEQFF.

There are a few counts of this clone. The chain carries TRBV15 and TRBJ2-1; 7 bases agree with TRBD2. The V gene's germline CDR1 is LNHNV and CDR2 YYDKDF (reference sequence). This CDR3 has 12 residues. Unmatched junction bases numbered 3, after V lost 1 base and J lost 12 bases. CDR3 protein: CATSRATGGQFF. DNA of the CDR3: TGTGCCACCAGCAGAGCCACGGGAGGGCAGTTCTTC.

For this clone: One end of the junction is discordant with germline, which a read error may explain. For the CDR3, the DNA is TGTGCTAGCAGCTTAGGGCAGGCAAACAATGAGCAGTTCTTC. Its translation is CASSLGQANNEQFF. The genes are TRBV7-7 and TRBJ2-1, with D uncertain. In germline, CDR1 is SSHAT, CDR2 FNYEAQ (reference sequence). The CDR3 is made up of 14 amino acids.

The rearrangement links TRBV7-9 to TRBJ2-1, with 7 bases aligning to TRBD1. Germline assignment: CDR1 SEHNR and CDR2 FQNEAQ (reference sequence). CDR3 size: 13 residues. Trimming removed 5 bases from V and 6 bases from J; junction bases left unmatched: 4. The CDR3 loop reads CASSARGFNEQFF. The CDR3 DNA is TGTGCCAGCAGCGCCAGGGGGTTCAATGAGCAGTTCTTC.